This entry describes one T cell receptor (beta chain). The CDR3 runs to 13 residues. CDR1 is SGHTA, CDR2 FQGNSA, per germline. V trimming: 5 bases; J trimming: 8 bases; junction bases outside the gene matches: 7. The authors' processing: Nucleated cell number was recorded as an estimate derived from reference gene primer amplification. Assay used: immunoSEQ multiplex PCR; TCRdb lists only in-frame clones, some missing. V, J and clone size reflect that table, while D and trimming were determined from the DNA. The sample lists 50,000 to 80,000 clones, about 86% occurring once. The sample comes from a study of blood T cell repertoires in COVID-19. Overall study context: Sites in the United States, Italy and Spain provided acute and convalescent COVID-19 samples. The analysed material was cDNA or gDNA that came from T cells, B-cell-depleted T cells, or PBMCs.

Input material: peripheral blood. This sequence joins TRBV7-2 and TRBJ2-3; 7 nucleotides line up with TRBD2. The source of this sequence is a man in his forties or fifties with active COVID-19. CDR3 coding DNA: TGTGCCAGCAGCCTACGATGGGGGGGTACGCAGTATTTT. Amino acid sequence: CASSLRWGGTQYF.